This T cell receptor (beta chain) is drawn from a study of long-term antiretroviral therapy in people with HIV. The assay, immunoSEQ v3.0, was run at survey level. Profiled with immunoSEQ multiplex PCR; TCRdb holds only in-frame clones, not every one. The repertoire has under 40,000 clones, 70% to 90% of them found once; the top ten carry about 4.6%. Germline trimming cut 7 bases from V and 8 bases from J; bases unmatched to any gene: 6. The CDR3 has 14 residues. Germline V gives CDR1 WSHSY, CDR2 SAAADI. The chain recombines TRBV10-2 with TRBJ2-3, with 13 positions matching TRBD2. The TCR was taken from a woman between 25 and 40 years old with HIV. Sequencing used unsorted PBMCs, obtained roughly 2.9 years before starting antiretroviral therapy. The DNA of the CDR3 is TGCGCCAGCATGAAGACTAGCGGGGGGCTTACGCAGTATTTT. Protein: CASMKTSGGLTQYF.